Below are 23 T cell receptor beta chains sequenced from a single sample in a study of persistence of HIV-infected CD4 T cells (dated by TCRdb to 2020 to 2022). Read against the paper, the sample's treatment or condition label means: suppressive antiretroviral therapy. Lysates of CMV-infected fibroblasts were used at approximately 10 ug/mL for cell stimulation. Nonresponding CD40L-negative CD69-negative CD45RO-high memory CD4+ T cells were sorted as memory populations depleted of antigen-responding cells. No cognate antigen is known for these TCRs. TCRbeta repertoires were sequenced from genomic DNA with the immunoSEQ hsTCRB assay version 4 in survey mode. TCRdb limited this immuneACCESS table to in-frame rearrangements with V and J called. A share of clones is missing; checked studies link under half to unresolved V genes, and the rest is unexplained. For this sample the table gives 46,000 or so clones, of which over 70% were detected only once. Of the sample, 3% falls within the top ten clones.

The sequencing used CD4+ T cells sorted from PBMCs after approximately 20-hour stimulation, collected from a patient who received antiretroviral therapy. The sample's cell subset or site, from its label and the paper: CD40L-CD69- CD45RO-high memory CD4 T cells not responding to CMV lysate. All receptors derive from an adult man with HIV who was CMV-seropositive.

The chain joins TRBV5-1 to TRBJ2-3; a possible D gene is TRBD1 (6 bases). The germline V gene encodes CDR1 SGHRS and CDR2 YFSETQ. CDR3 length equals 18 residues. Trimming removed 1 base from V and 0 bases from J, with 18 bases in between. The CDR3 is CASSLLGWTATSTDTQYF. The CDR3 nucleotides read TGCGCCAGCAGCTTGTTGGGTTGGACAGCCACTAGCACAGATACGCAGTATTTT. Variable domain in full (rest from reference TRBV5-1 and TRBJ2-3): KAGVTQTPRYLIKTRGQQVTLSCSPISGHRSVSWYQQTPGQGLQFLFEYFSETQRNKGNFPGRFSGRQFSNSRSEMNVSTLELGDSALYLCASSLLGWTATSTDTQYFGPGTRLTVL.

The chain has TRBV5-1 and TRBJ2-1; 8 bases match TRBD2. V lost 1 base and J lost 7; bases outside the gene matches: 7. This CDR3 is built from 15 residues. Per the germline V gene, CDR1 is SGHRS and CDR2 is YFSETQ. CDR3 nucleotide sequence: TGCGCCAGCAGCTTGTCCGGGACTAGGGGGAATGAGCAGTTCTTC. Translated: CASSLSGTRGNEQFF.

This clone showed up just a few times. The rearrangement uses TRBV20-1 and TRBJ2-1; no definite D call. The germline V gene encodes CDR1 DFQATT and CDR2 SNEGSKA (reference sequence). Trimming shortened V by 3 bases and J by 3 bases, and 3 bases separated the two germline ends. CDR3 length: 11 residues. The DNA of the CDR3 is TGCAGTGCTAGTCGCTACAATGAGCAGTTCTTC. Protein product: CSASRYNEQFF.

This chain uses TRBV5-6 with TRBJ1-2; TRBD1 might be the D (6 bases). The germline V gene has CDR1 SGHDT and CDR2 YYEEEE. The CDR3 extends over 13 amino acids. Trimming pared 3 bases from V and 8 bases from J, leaving 14 bases between. The CDR3 coding sequence is TGTGCCAGCAGCTCAGGGGCTGGAAGAGGCTACACCTTC. Its translation: CASSSGAGRGYTF.

The genes are TRBV12-3 or TRBV12-4 and TRBJ1-2; possibly TRBD1 for D (6 bases). Trimming left V 5 bases short and J 4 bases short, with 11 bases between. The CDR3 is made up of 13 amino acids. The CDR3 sequence is CASSQGGGYGYTF. CDR3 sequence (DNA): TGTGCCAGCAGTCAAGGGGGTGGCTATGGCTACACCTTC.

The rearrangement uses TRBV7-9 and TRBJ1-2, with no clear D. Germline CDR1 is SEHNR and CDR2 is FQNEAQ (reference sequence). CDR3 length: 12 amino acids. V lost 5 bases, J lost 4 bases, and 8 bases lay in between. The CDR3 nucleotides read TGTGCCAGCAGCCTCGGAGCCTATGGCTACACCTTC. Its protein product is CASSLGAYGYTF.

The chain links TRBV5-8 to TRBJ1-2; D perhaps matches TRBD1 (6 bases). The CDR3 is 14 residues long. The germline gives CDR1 SGHTS, CDR2 YDEGEE. Trimming shortened V by 2 bases and J by 5 bases, and 13 bases separated the two germline ends. DNA for the CDR3: TGTGCCAGCAGCTTCCCAACAGGGAAATATGGCTACACCTTC. Protein product: CASSFPTGKYGYTF.

The J gene is TRBJ1-6, the V gene TRBV27, with D unresolved. The CDR3 extends over 12 amino acids. CDR1 MNHEY and CDR2 SMNVEV come from the germline V gene (reference sequence). The ends were cut back, 3 bases at V and 8 bases at J, with 5 bases in the middle. The CDR3, as DNA: TGTGCCAGCAGTTTTGGCTATTCACCCCTCCACTTT. Translated, it gives CASSFGYSPLHF.

The chain employs TRBV7-2 and TRBJ2-2, with D maybe TRBD1 (5 bases). The CDR3 length is 15 residues. CDR1 and CDR2 from the germline V gene are SGHTA and FQGNSA. V was pared by 0 bases and J by 6 bases, with 11 bases between. CDR3 sequence: CASSLAAGKSGELFF. CDR3 DNA sequence: TGTGCCAGCAGCTTAGCTGCAGGGAAGTCCGGGGAGCTGTTTTTT.

By sample fraction, this clone is medium-sized. This chain uses TRBV6-4 with TRBJ1-6; D gene uncertain. The V and J ends lost 5 bases and 5 bases respectively, with 10 bases between them. The CDR3 extends over 14 amino acids. Looked up from germline, CDR1 is MRHNA and CDR2 is SNTAGT. The CDR3 loop reads CASSPRGDNSPLHF. The CDR3 nucleotides read TGTGCCAGCAGTCCCCGGGGTGATAATTCACCCCTCCACTTT.

This clone was observed a single time. The chain carries TRBV20-1 and TRBJ2-5; TRBD2 is a possible D gene (5 bases). Germline V gene data show CDR1 as DFQATT and CDR2 as SNEGSKA (reference sequence). Trimming took off 8 bases at V and 5 bases at J, with 12 bases between the two ends. The CDR3 totals 11 residues. For the CDR3, the DNA is TGCAGTCCAGGACTGAGGGAGACCCAGTACTTC. Its translation: CSPGLRETQYF.

The chain links TRBV18 to TRBJ2-3, with D maybe TRBD1 (5 bases). This CDR3 region has 17 residues. The germline V gene encodes CDR1 KGHSH and CDR2 LQKENI. With 1 base removed from V and 0 bases from J, the gap between germline ends came to 14 bases. For the CDR3, the DNA is TGTGCCAGCTCACCACAGGGGCGCTTTTCTAGCACAGATACGCAGTATTTT. Its protein product is CASSPQGRFSSTDTQYF.

The gene calls are TRBV4-1 and TRBJ1-5, with D perhaps matching TRBD1 (6 bases). Germline-derived CDR1 and CDR2 are MGHRA and YSYEKL. The length of the CDR3 is 17 residues. Trimming removed 0 bases from V and 1 base from J, with 13 bases in between. This CDR3 is CASSQDRGGGSNQPQHF. In DNA form, the CDR3 reads TGCGCCAGCAGCCAAGACCGTGGAGGGGGAAGCAATCAGCCCCAGCATTTT.

The rearrangement uses TRBV19 and TRBJ1-5; the match to TRBD1 covers 9 bases. With 6 bases clipped from V and 8 bases from J, the junction kept 11 bases outside the gene matches. The CDR3 has 15 amino acids. CDR1 and CDR2 from the germline V gene are LNHDA and SQIVND (reference sequence). The DNA for the CDR3 is TGTGCCAGTAGCAATTCCGGGACAGGGACTGAGCCCCAGCATTTT. This codes for CASSNSGTGTEPQHF.

V gene TRBV7-3 combines with J gene TRBJ2-1; D may be TRBD2 (6 bases). Germline loops: CDR1 SGHTA, CDR2 FQGTGA. The CDR3 spans 13 residues. Trimming cost V 6 bases and J 9 bases, with 15 bases left between them. Written as DNA, the CDR3 is TGTGCCAGCAGGAGGGGAGGCCGCGGTGAGCAGTTCTTC. Amino acids: CASRRGGRGEQFF.

The table lists this clone with a few counts. The genes are TRBV7-9 and TRBJ1-4; 7 bases align to TRBD1. The CDR3 loop spans 15 amino acids. The V segment lost 4 bases and the J segment 1 base; nucleotides outside the gene matches: 3. Germline CDR1 and CDR2: SEHNR and FQNEAQ (reference sequence). The CDR3 sequence is CASSWGDRTNEKLFF. CDR3 nucleotides: TGTGCCAGCAGCTGGGGGGACAGAACTAATGAAAAACTGTTTTTT.

The chain is built from TRBV6-5 and TRBJ1-2; 9 nucleotides match TRBD1. Trimming at V came to 0 bases and at J to 5 bases, leaving 7 bases not matched to a gene. The length of the CDR3 is 16 residues. The V gene's germline CDR1 is MNHEY and CDR2 SVGAGI. This chain's CDR3 is CASSYSSNRGQYGYTF. Written as DNA, the CDR3 is TGTGCCAGCAGTTACTCTTCTAACAGGGGGCAGTATGGCTACACCTTC.

This chain links TRBV7-2 with TRBJ2-7, with D perhaps being TRBD1 or TRBD2 (5 bases each). The ends were cut back, 5 bases at V and 5 bases at J, with 16 bases in the middle. CDR1 and CDR2 (germline): SGHTA, FQGNSA. The CDR3 runs to 14 residues. The CDR3, as DNA: TGTGCCAGCAGCCTTGACCGAGGGGAGCACGAGCAGTACTTC. Translating it yields CASSLDRGEHEQYF.

In this sample, this clone turned up once. The gene calls are TRBV6-2 or TRBV6-3 and TRBJ1-5; the D gene is possibly TRBD1 (5 bases). Germline V gives CDR1 MNHEY, CDR2 SVGEGT. The CDR3 has 15 amino acids. Deletions cut 2 bases from V and 7 bases from J, with 15 bases between. The CDR3 bases are TGTGCCAGCAGTTACGATCGGGCAGGGAACCAGCCCCAGCATTTT. Protein: CASSYDRAGNQPQHF.

This chain links TRBV7-3 with TRBJ2-3; perhaps D is TRBD1 or TRBD2 (5 bases each). This CDR3 is built from 12 residues. Trimming took 5 bases from V and 9 from J, leaving 12 bases between them. Germline V gene data show CDR1 as SGHTA and CDR2 as FQGTGA. The CDR3 DNA sequence: TGTGCCAGCAGCCCCGAGGGGAGAACGCAGTATTTT. It yields the protein CASSPEGRTQYF.

In its sample, this clone was seen a few times. The V call is TRBV27, the J call TRBJ2-7; tentatively, D is TRBD1 (6 bases). Trimming stripped 5 bases from V and 0 bases from J, with 14 bases between. The germline V gene encodes CDR1 MNHEY and CDR2 SMNVEV (reference sequence). The CDR3 sequence is 15 residues long. CDR3 sequence reads: CASSRTQGSSYEQYF. DNA for the CDR3: TGTGCCAGCAGTCGAACACAGGGTAGCTCCTACGAGCAGTACTTC.

The V gene is TRBV30, the J gene TRBJ1-1; a weak D match, TRBD1 (6 bases). From germline, CDR1 is GTSNPN and CDR2 SVGIG (reference sequence). The CDR3 is 13 residues long. The ends were cut back, 0 bases at V and 7 bases at J, with 12 bases in the middle. The CDR3 sequence is CAWSVQGRHEAFF. In nucleotides, the CDR3 is TGTGCCTGGAGTGTACAGGGACGGCATGAAGCTTTCTTT.

The V and J genes are TRBV10-3 and TRBJ2-7, with 13 bases lining up with TRBD2. CDR1 and CDR2 (germline): ENHRY, SYGVKD. The CDR3 covers 14 residues. J lost 3 bases, V lost 4 bases, and 0 bases had no gene match. The CDR3 DNA sequence: TGTGCCATCAGTGGGACTAGCGGGAGCTACGAGCAGTACTTC. It encodes CAISGTSGSYEQYF.